The present TCR beta chain was sequenced within a study of blood T cell repertoires in COVID-19. A single count supports this clone. Study processing details: Nucleated cell counts were estimated from reference gene primer amplification. Using immunoSEQ multiplex PCR, the repertoire was profiled, and TCRdb retains in-frame clones only, with some absent. The V and J calls and clone size come from that table; D and trimming were worked out from the DNA. Among about 670,000 clones listed, around 89% were seen once. Per germline, CDR1 SNHLY and CDR2 FYNNEI. Trimming left V 7 bases short and J 2 bases short, with 13 bases between. This CDR3 contains 14 residues.

The rearrangement uses TRBV2 and TRBJ2-3; D is undetermined. The TCR originated in a woman aged 18-30 years with acute or convalescent COVID-19. The sequenced sample consisted of peripheral blood. In nucleotides, the CDR3 is TGTGCCAGCATAGCCCCATTTCTCACAGATACGCAGTATTTT. Translating it yields CASIAPFLTDTQYF.